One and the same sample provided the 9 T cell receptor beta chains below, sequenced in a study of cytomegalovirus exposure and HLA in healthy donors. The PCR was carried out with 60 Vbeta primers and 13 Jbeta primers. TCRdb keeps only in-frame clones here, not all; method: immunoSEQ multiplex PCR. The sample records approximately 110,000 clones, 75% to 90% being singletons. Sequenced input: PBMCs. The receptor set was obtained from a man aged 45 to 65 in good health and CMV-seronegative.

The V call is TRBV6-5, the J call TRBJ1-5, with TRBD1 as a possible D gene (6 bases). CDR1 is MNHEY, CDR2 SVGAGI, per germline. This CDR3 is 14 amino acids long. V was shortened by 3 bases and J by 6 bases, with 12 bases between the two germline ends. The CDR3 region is CASSYLQGGQPQHF. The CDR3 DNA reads TGTGCCAGCAGTTATCTACAGGGCGGTCAGCCCCAGCATTTT.

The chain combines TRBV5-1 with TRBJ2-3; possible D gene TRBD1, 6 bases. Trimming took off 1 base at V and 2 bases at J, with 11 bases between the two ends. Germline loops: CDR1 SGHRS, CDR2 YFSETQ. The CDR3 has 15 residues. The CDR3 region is CASSLSGAYTDTQYF. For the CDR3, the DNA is TGCGCCAGCAGCTTGTCAGGGGCCTACACAGATACGCAGTATTTT.

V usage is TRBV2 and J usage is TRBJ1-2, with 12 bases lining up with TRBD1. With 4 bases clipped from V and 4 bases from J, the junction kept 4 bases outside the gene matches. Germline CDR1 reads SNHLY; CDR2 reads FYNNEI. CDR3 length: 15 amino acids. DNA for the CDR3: TGTGCCAGCAGTGCCGGGACAGGGGGCGTCTATGGCTACACCTTC. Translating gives CASSAGTGGVYGYTF.

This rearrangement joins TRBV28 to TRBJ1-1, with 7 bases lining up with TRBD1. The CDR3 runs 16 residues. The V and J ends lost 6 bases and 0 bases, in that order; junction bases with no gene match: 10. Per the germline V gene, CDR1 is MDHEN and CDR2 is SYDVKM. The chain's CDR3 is CASRASMGQMNTEAFF. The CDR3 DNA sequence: TGTGCCAGCAGAGCCTCTATGGGACAGATGAACACTGAAGCTTTCTTT.

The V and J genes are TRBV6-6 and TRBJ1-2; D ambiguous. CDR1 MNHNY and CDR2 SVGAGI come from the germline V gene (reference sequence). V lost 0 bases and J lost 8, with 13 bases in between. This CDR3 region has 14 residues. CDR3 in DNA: TGTGCCAGCAGTTACTCTCGAGGGCTAGACGGCTACACCTTC. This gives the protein CASSYSRGLDGYTF.

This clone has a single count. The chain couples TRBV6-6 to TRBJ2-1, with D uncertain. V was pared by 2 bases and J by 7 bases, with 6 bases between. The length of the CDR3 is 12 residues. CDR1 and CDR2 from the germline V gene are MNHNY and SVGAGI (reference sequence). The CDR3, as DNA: TGTGCCAGCAGTTACGAGGCGAATGAGCAGTTCTTC. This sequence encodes CASSYEANEQFF.

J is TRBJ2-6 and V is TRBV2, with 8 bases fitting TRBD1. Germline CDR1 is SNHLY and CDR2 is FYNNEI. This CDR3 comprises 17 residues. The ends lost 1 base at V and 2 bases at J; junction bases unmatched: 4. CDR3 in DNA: TGTGCCAGCAGTGAAGGGCAGGGGGCGCCTGGGGCCAACGTCCTGACTTTC. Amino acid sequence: CASSEGQGAPGANVLTF.

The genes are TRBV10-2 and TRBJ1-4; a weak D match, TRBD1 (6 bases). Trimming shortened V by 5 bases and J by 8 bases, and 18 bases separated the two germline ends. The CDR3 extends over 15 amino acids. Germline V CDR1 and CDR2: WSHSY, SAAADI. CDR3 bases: TGCGCCAGCAGTCTGGATCAGGGGAACGGGGAAAAACTGTTTTTT. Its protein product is CASSLDQGNGEKLFF.

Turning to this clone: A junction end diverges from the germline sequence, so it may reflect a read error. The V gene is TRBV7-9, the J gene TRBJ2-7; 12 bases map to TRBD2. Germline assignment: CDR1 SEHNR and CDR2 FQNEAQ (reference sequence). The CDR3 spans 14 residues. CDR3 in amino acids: CSSSSSGGAYEQYF. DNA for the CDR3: TGTTCCAGCAGCTCTAGCGGGGGGGCCTACGAGCAGTACTTC.